This T cell receptor (beta chain) was sequenced in a study of regulatory dendritic cells for organ transplantation. General study findings and limits: Naive T cells showed high diversity, memory cells less, memory CD8+ least.

This CDR3 spans 16 amino acids. V lost 1 base and J lost 4; bases outside the gene matches: 9. In germline, CDR1 is GTSNPN, CDR2 SVGIG (reference sequence). Sequencing used immunoSEQ multiplex PCR; TCRdb keeps in-frame clones, though not all of them. The repertoire holds around 20,000 clones, with approximately 83% as singletons. Sorted subsets were CFSE-labeled and cultured around five days with allogeneic dendritic cells. FACS sorted CD4+ or CD8+ T cells into CD45RA+ naive and CD45RO+ memory. About this clone: Its target is not known.

The sequenced sample was naive CD4+ T cells from blood cultured with regulatory dendritic cells. The subset is: CD45RA+ naive T cells. The rearrangement links TRBV30 to TRBJ1-1, with 10 positions matching TRBD1. The sequence was obtained from a human donor in good health. DNA of the CDR3: TGTGCCTGGAGTGCGCGACAGGGGGCGAGGAGCACTGAAGCTTTCTTT. It yields the protein CAWSARQGARSTEAFF.